These T cell receptor beta chains were read from a single sample in a study of cytomegalovirus exposure and HLA in healthy donors. Profiling relied on immunoSEQ multiplex PCR, and the TCRdb table lists in-frame clones only, not all of them. The data contain about 100,000 clones, roughly 71% of them singletons. Source material: PBMCs. The receptor source for this set is a man aged 45-65 years in good health and CMV-seronegative. Each CDR3 is given with its conserved first and last residue. The D gene is left open where the match is weak. Size is omitted from some rows. Given values are once, few, many or a class for expanded clones.

D: TRBD1
J: TRBJ2-7
V: TRBV9
size: -
CDR3: CASSPRQGNSYEQYF
DNA: TGTGCCAGCAGCCCTCGACAGGGGAACTCCTACGAGCAGTACTTC

D: -
J: TRBJ1-6
V: TRBV4-3
size: -
CDR3: CASSQERGYNSPLHF
DNA: TGCGCCAGCAGCCAAGAGAGAGGGTACAATTCACCCCTCCACTTT

D: -
J: TRBJ1-2
V: TRBV28
size: -
CDR3: CASSLTGRNDYTF
DNA: TGTGCCAGCAGTTTGACGGGTAGGAACGACTACACCTTC

D: TRBD2
J: TRBJ2-3
V: TRBV6-5
size: -
CDR3: CASSIRRGGDTQYF
DNA: TGTGCCAGCAGTATACGACGGGGGGGAGATACGCAGTATTTT

D: -
J: TRBJ1-5
V: TRBV28
size: -
CDR3: CASSSASSGWNQPQHF
DNA: TGTGCCAGCAGTTCAGCCTCTTCCGGGTGGAATCAGCCCCAGCATTTT

D: -
J: TRBJ1-1
V: TRBV28
size: -
CDR3: CASSLGLNTEAFF
DNA: TGTGCCAGCAGTTTGGGCCTTAACACTGAAGCTTTCTTT

D: -
J: TRBJ1-5
V: TRBV30
size: -
CDR3: CAWSHRVGQPQHF
DNA: TGTGCCTGGAGTCACAGGGTGGGCCAGCCCCAGCATTTT

D: TRBD2
J: TRBJ2-5
V: TRBV27
size: once
CDR3: CASRRTSGGETQYF
DNA: TGTGCCAGCAGGCGAACTAGCGGGGGTGAGACCCAGTACTTC

D: -
J: TRBJ1-3
V: TRBV5-1
size: -
CDR3: CASSFMPQQDLSGNTIYF
DNA: TGCGCCAGCAGCTTTATGCCCCAACAGGACCTCTCTGGAAACACCATATATTTT

D: -
J: TRBJ2-1
V: TRBV4-2
size: -
CDR3: CASRYLIADNEQFF
DNA: TGTGCCAGCCGTTATCTCATAGCGGACAATGAGCAGTTCTTC

D: TRBD1
J: TRBJ2-3
V: TRBV2
size: -
CDR3: CASSEALGQGTDTQYF
DNA: TGTGCCAGCAGTGAAGCGCTAGGACAGGGCACAGATACGCAGTATTTT

D: -
J: TRBJ1-2
V: TRBV4-2
size: -
CDR3: CASSQDSNYGYTF
DNA: TGTGCCAGCAGCCAAGACTCTAACTATGGCTACACCTTC

D: -
J: TRBJ2-3
V: TRBV30
size: -
CDR3: CAWSIEGISSTDTQYF
DNA: TGTGCCTGGAGTATAGAGGGCATTTCTAGCACAGATACGCAGTATTTT

D: -
J: TRBJ1-1
V: TRBV2
size: few
CDR3: CASGIGGTEAFF
DNA: TGTGCCAGCGGCATAGGCGGAACTGAAGCTTTCTTT

D: -
J: TRBJ2-7
V: TRBV9
size: once
CDR3: CASSVSGTSSYEQYF
DNA: TGTGCCAGCAGCGTGTCCGGGACAAGCTCCTACGAGCAGTACTTC

D: -
J: TRBJ2-4
V: TRBV6-1
size: -
CDR3: CASGEPGLQKNIQYF
DNA: TGTGCCAGCGGGGAACCGGGACTCCAAAAAAACATTCAGTACTTC

D: -
J: TRBJ1-5
V: TRBV2
size: -
CDR3: CASRVDGAGVWPQHF
DNA: TGTGCCAGCCGGGTGGACGGCGCGGGTGTGTGGCCCCAGCATTTT

D: TRBD2
J: TRBJ2-5
V: TRBV4-3
size: -
CDR3: CASSLGTSNTQYF
DNA: TGCGCCAGCAGCTTAGGGACTAGTAATACCCAGTACTTC

D: -
J: TRBJ2-1
V: TRBV7-3
size: few
CDR3: CASSLTPSRYNEQFF
DNA: TGTGCCAGCAGCTTAACGCCCTCGAGGTACAATGAGCAGTTCTTC

D: TRBD2
J: TRBJ2-5
V: TRBV6-1
size: -
CDR3: CASSTEVGGETQYF
DNA: TGTGCCAGCTCCACTGAGGTCGGGGGGGAGACCCAGTACTTC

D: TRBD2
J: TRBJ2-1
V: TRBV6-5
size: -
CDR3: CASSPLAGVNEQFF
DNA: TGTGCCAGCAGCCCGCTAGCGGGGGTAAATGAGCAGTTCTTC

D: -
J: TRBJ2-5
V: TRBV28
size: -
CDR3: CASSRTLRETQYF
DNA: TGTGCCAGCAGTCGTACCCTGCGGGAGACCCAGTACTTC

D: -
J: TRBJ1-1
V: TRBV19
size: once
CDR3: CASSAKTGRALNTEAFF
DNA: TGTGCCAGTAGCGCGAAGACAGGCCGGGCCCTGAACACTGAAGCTTTCTTT

D: -
J: TRBJ2-7
V: TRBV5-4
size: -
CDR3: CASSYGGGDEQYF
DNA: TGTGCCAGCAGCTACGGCGGCGGGGACGAGCAGTACTTC

D: TRBD2
J: TRBJ2-3
V: TRBV7-2
size: -
CDR3: CASSPAGGRVIGDTQYF
DNA: TGTGCCAGCAGTCCAGCTGGCGGGAGGGTTATTGGAGATACGCAGTATTTT

D: -
J: TRBJ2-5
V: TRBV7-9
size: -
CDR3: CASSLAGVAETQYF
DNA: TGTGCCAGCAGCTTAGCGGGAGTTGCAGAGACCCAGTACTTC